The following is a T cell receptor beta chain sequence with its context. Amplified regions were TCR beta CDR3 sequences from RNA transcripts. The HTBI set primed first-round TCR CDR3 RT-PCR. MiXCR, applied by TCRdb to the multiplex PCR reads, yields one record per CDR3 protein. Counted here are some 300,000 distinct CDR3 sequences, 13% occurring once; the ten biggest clones make up about 8%. This CDR3 is 14 amino acids long. Germline V gene data show CDR1 as DFQATT and CDR2 as SNEGSKA (reference sequence). Between the trimmed V and J ends, which lost 3 bases and 3 bases, there was a span of 12 bases. The data were obtained in a study of T cells in Graves' hyperthyroidism and ophthalmopathy. At the level of the study: At the time of initial diagnosis and before any treatment, peripheral blood was collected.

The chain links TRBV20-1 to TRBJ1-5; D gene unclear. Material for sequencing was blood. The TCR originated in a woman in her 30s with Graves' hyperthyroidism that later progressed to Graves' ophthalmopathy. The CDR3 region has the DNA TGCAGTGCTAGGGCCCGCGGGGACAATCAGCCCCAGCATTTT. Translation gives CSARARGDNQPQHF.